The clone carrying this TCR beta chain was detected once. Its antigen remains unidentified. This specimen comes from a study of T cell responses to AZD1222 COVID-19 vaccine. Study conclusions and caveats: There were repertoire samples only from the period after the peak T cell response. At 160-218 and 743-854, vaccine-associated CD4 TCRs were dominant, and they spanned spike. Clonal diversity was possibly underestimated, and the donors were mostly white British, with more females.

Clones were read by immunoSEQ multiplex PCR, and TCRdb kept only the in-frame ones, dropping some. The data hold about 140,000 clones, with approximately 88% observed a single time. V lost 0 bases, J lost 8 bases, and 11 bases lay in between. The CDR3 is made up of 15 amino acids. Germline loops: CDR1 LNHNV, CDR2 YYDKDF (reference sequence). This TCR came from an adult in good health. The rearrangement uses TRBV15 and TRBJ1-6, with D tentatively TRBD1 (6 bases). The material sequenced was peripheral blood, taken on day 0 of AZD1222 vaccination. The CDR3 DNA follows: TGTGCCACCAGCAGAGATTTTGGGGGCGATTCACCCCTCCACTTT. As protein: CATSRDFGGDSPLHF.